Below are 9 T cell receptor beta chains sequenced from a single sample in a study of radiotherapy plus CTLA-4 blockade in lung cancer. Clones were sequenced by immunoSEQ multiplex PCR, and TCRdb holds only the in-frame ones, with some missing. The sample contains 50,000 to 65,000 clones, around 75% of which appear only once. The specimen was peripheral blood, collected from a patient treated with radiotherapy plus ipilimumab. The receptors here all came from a human donor with non-small cell lung cancer who had a complete response to radiotherapy plus ipilimumab.

The chain links TRBV10-2 to TRBJ2-1, with 8 positions matching TRBD2. After removal of 9 bases from V and 6 bases from J, the junction contained 13 bases not matched to a gene. The CDR3 has 15 residues. CDR1 and CDR2 (germline): WSHSY, SAAADI. CDR3 nucleotides: TGCGCCAGTCTCCCTGGGACTAGGGTAAGCAATGAGCAGTTCTTC. Translating it yields CASLPGTRVSNEQFF.

CDR3 sequence: CSVRPGGADTQYF. The DNA of the CDR3 is TGCAGCGTTAGGCCAGGTGGTGCAGATACGCAGTATTTT. V and J are TRBV29-1 and TRBJ2-3; D unclear. Trimming left V 5 bases short and J 4 bases short, with 13 bases between. The V gene's germline CDR1 is SQVTM and CDR2 ANQGSEA. This CDR3 is 13 amino acids long.

This chain joins TRBV30 and TRBJ1-3; D possibly corresponds to TRBD1 (5 bases). CDR3 length: 11 amino acids. Germline loops: CDR1 GTSNPN, CDR2 SVGIG (reference sequence). The V end lost 7 bases, the J end lost 5 bases, and 9 bases lay between the germline ends. The CDR3 DNA is TGTGCCTCGGGGGACCGAAACACCATATATTTT. Translated, it gives CASGDRNTIYF.

J is TRBJ1-5 and V is TRBV7-2; D may be TRBD1 (6 bases). Germline CDR1 SGHTA, CDR2 FQGNSA. V gave up 1 base and J gave up 4 bases, with 11 bases separating them. This CDR3 has 15 residues. DNA of the CDR3: TGTGCCAGCAGCTTAGACAGGGCGGTAAATCAGCCCCAGCATTTT. It translates to CASSLDRAVNQPQHF.

The V call is TRBV5-1, the J call TRBJ1-4; 9 bases agree with TRBD1. Germline V CDR1 and CDR2: SGHRS, YFSETQ. The CDR3 contains 16 residues. The trim removed 0 bases at V and 8 bases at J, leaving 8 bases unmatched. The CDR3 coding sequence is TGCGCCAGCAGCTTGGCCGGGGGACAGGGTGGCGAAAAACTGTTTTTT. Protein product: CASSLAGGQGGEKLFF.

The chain combines TRBV30 with TRBJ1-2; possibly TRBD1 for D (6 bases). Trimming took off 5 bases at V and 2 bases at J, with 15 bases between the two ends. CDR1 GTSNPN and CDR2 SVGIG come from the germline V gene (reference sequence). This CDR3 has 14 amino acids. CDR3 bases: TGTGCCTGGGCTAGGACAGCCGCAAACTATGGCTACACCTTC. Residues: CAWARTAANYGYTF.

The genes are TRBV13 and TRBJ1-1; 7 bases fit TRBD1. The CDR3 is made up of 15 amino acids. The V and J ends lost 4 bases and 3 bases, in that order; junction bases with no gene match: 8. CDR1 and CDR2 (germline): PRHDT, FYEKMQ (reference sequence). The CDR3 DNA reads TGTGCCAGCAGCTCACAGGGGATCAAGTACACTGAAGCTTTCTTT. Translated: CASSSQGIKYTEAFF.

By sample share, this clone is medium-sized (0.01 to 0.1%). The rearrangement uses TRBV4-3 and TRBJ1-1; unclear D gene. This CDR3 has 17 amino acids. The V end was cut by 0 bases, the J end by 1 base, with 15 bases between. Per the germline V gene, CDR1 is LGHNA and CDR2 is YSLEER. The CDR3 DNA reads as TGCGCCAGCAGCCAAGATCTCGTGAGGAGAGGGAACACTGAAGCTTTCTTT. It is translated as CASSQDLVRRGNTEAFF.

In DNA, the CDR3 is TGTGCCAGTAGTCTCGGACTAGCGGTACTCCAAGAGACCCAGTACTTC. Protein product: CASSLGLAVLQETQYF. The chain couples TRBV19 to TRBJ2-5; 10 bases are shared with TRBD2. Germline assignment: CDR1 LNHDA and CDR2 SQIVND (reference sequence). CDR3 size: 16 residues. V lost 5 bases and J lost 1; bases outside the gene matches: 7. The full variable domain, its missing parts supplied by reference TRBV19 and TRBJ2-5, is DGGITQSPKYLFRKEGQNVTLSCEQNLNHDAMYWYRQDPGQGLRLIYYSQIVNDFQKGDIAEGYSVSREKKESFPLTVTSAQKNPTAFYLCASSLGLAVLQETQYFGPGTRLLVL.